This is a list of T cell receptor beta chains from one sample in a study of blood T cell repertoires in COVID-19. Repertoires were generated with immunoSEQ multiplex PCR, while TCRdb's copy carries only in-frame clones and drops some. The data hold some 180,000 clones, with around 80% observed a single time. The material sequenced was peripheral blood. These receptor sequences come from a human donor in a cohort sampled during active COVID-19. The CDR3 runs from the conserved cysteine through the conserved F or W. Each record gives: clone size, V gene, D gene, J gene, CDR3 DNA, CDR3 protein. D genes are given only for firm matches. The size of a clone is reported for some rows only, either as once, few or many, or as a class for expanded clones.

>-|TRBV28|-|TRBJ1-5
TGTGCCAGCAGTTTTTCGCACTCTAGCAATCAGCCCCAGCATTTT
CASSFSHSSNQPQHF
>-|TRBV10-1|-|TRBJ2-7
TGCGCCAGCAGTGAGTCGTCGTCGAGGGAAGAGCAGTACTTC
CASSESSSREEQYF
>-|TRBV11-2|-|TRBJ2-7
TGTGCCAGCAGCTTAGGACGGGGAGTAACCTACGAGCAGTACTTC
CASSLGRGVTYEQYF
>few|TRBV7-9|TRBD1|TRBJ2-1
TGTGCCAGCAGCCCCGGGACAGGGGGCGCCCACAATGAGCAGTTCTTC
CASSPGTGGAHNEQFF
>-|TRBV2|-|TRBJ2-7
TGTGCCAGCAAGGGCAGGGGGGCCTACGAGCAGTACTTC
CASKGRGAYEQYF
>-|TRBV5-4|-|TRBJ1-2
TGTGCCAGCAGCTTAACGGCTGACAGTCAAGCTAACTATGGCTACACCTTC
CASSLTADSQANYGYTF
>-|TRBV18|-|TRBJ1-5
TGTGCCAGCTCCCCGAGGACAGCTAGCAATCAGCCCCAGCATTTT
CASSPRTASNQPQHF
>-|TRBV18|TRBD1|TRBJ1-1
TGTGCCAGCTTCACCGGGACAGGGTCACGAACTGAAGCTTTCTTT
CASFTGTGSRTEAFF
>-|TRBV7-9|-|TRBJ1-2
TGTGCCAGCAGCTCCCCGGGGAGGCTGTACGGCTACACCTTC
CASSSPGRLYGYTF
>-|TRBV11-2|TRBD2|TRBJ2-7
TGTGCCAGCAGCTCTAGCGGGAGATTCTACGAGCAGTACTTC
CASSSSGRFYEQYF
>-|TRBV27|TRBD2|TRBJ2-1
TGTGCCAGCAGTTGGGGACTAGCGGGAGTGGGTGAGCAGTTCTTC
CASSWGLAGVGEQFF
>-|TRBV6-2/TRBV6-3|TRBD2|TRBJ2-1
TGTGCCAGCAGCTCCGCCGGCAAGACTAGCGGGAGAACCGCCTACAATGAGCAGTTCTTC
CASSSAGKTSGRTAYNEQFF
>once|TRBV12-5|TRBD2|TRBJ2-1
TGTGCTAGTGGTTTGGGCGGGAGTGGCAATGAGCAGTTCTTC
CASGLGGSGNEQFF
>-|TRBV19|-|TRBJ2-7
TGTGCCAGTAGTATCGTCACTGGCGGGCCCTACGAGCAGTACTTC
CASSIVTGGPYEQYF
>-|TRBV7-9|-|TRBJ2-3
TGTGCCAGCAGCTTATCCCGGAGTAGCACAGATACGCAGTATTTT
CASSLSRSSTDTQYF
>-|TRBV2|-|TRBJ2-2
TGTGCCAGCAGTGTTAGACAGGCCCCCGGGGAGCTGTTTTTT
CASSVRQAPGELFF
>-|TRBV5-5|TRBD2|TRBJ2-1
TGTGCCAGCAGCCCCCGACATTCACTAGCGGGGGACTACAATGAGCAGTTCTTC
CASSPRHSLAGDYNEQFF
>once|TRBV5-1|-|TRBJ1-3
TGCGCCAGCAGCTTGGGACAGATTCAAGGAAACACCATATATTTT
CASSLGQIQGNTIYF
>-|TRBV5-6|-|TRBJ2-3
TGTGCCAGCAGCTTCCAGGGTGGCACAGATACGCAGTATTTT
CASSFQGGTDTQYF
>-|TRBV5-1|TRBD2|TRBJ2-5
TGCGCCAGCAGCGAGGGACTAGCCGAGACCCAGTACTTC
CASSEGLAETQYF
>few|TRBV5-1|TRBD2|TRBJ2-2
TGCGCCAGCAGCCCCTTACTAGCGGGCCATGACACCGGGGAGCTGTTTTTT
CASSPLLAGHDTGELFF
>-|TRBV19|-|TRBJ2-1
TGTGCCAGTAGTACCCGGGACTCCGCCGGCGATGAGCAGTTCTTC
CASSTRDSAGDEQFF
>-|TRBV4-2|TRBD1|TRBJ1-5
TGTGCCAGCAGCCAAGGGACAGGGGGCCTTCAGCCCCAGCATTTT
CASSQGTGGLQPQHF
>-|TRBV29-1|-|TRBJ2-2
TGCAGCGTTGGGAAGGGGATCGGGGAGCTGTTTTTT
CSVGKGIGELFF
>-|TRBV5-1|TRBD1|TRBJ2-4
TGCGCCAGCAGCCCTGACAGGGTAGGATACATTCAGTACTTC
CASSPDRVGYIQYF
>once|TRBV7-6|-|TRBJ1-5
TGTGCCAGCAGCTTAGGGGCCCGCAGCAATCAGCCCCAGCATTTT
CASSLGARSNQPQHF
>-|TRBV4-2|-|TRBJ1-1
TGTGCCAGCAGCCAAGTCCGGGACACTGAAGCTTTCTTT
CASSQVRDTEAFF
>-|TRBV7-8|-|TRBJ1-5
TGTGCCAGCAGCACTGCGGGGGGGGCAGGCAATCAGCCCCAGCATTTT
CASSTAGGAGNQPQHF
>-|TRBV7-9|-|TRBJ1-2
TGTGCCAGCAGCCCCGTCCGCAGTAACTATGGCTACACCTTC
CASSPVRSNYGYTF
>many|TRBV30|TRBD1|TRBJ1-2
TGTGCCTGGGCTAGGGACAGCAACTATGGCTACACCTTC
CAWARDSNYGYTF
>-|TRBV2|TRBD2|TRBJ2-7
TGTGCCAGCAAAGCGGGACGTCTCTACGAGCAGTACTTC
CASKAGRLYEQYF
>few|TRBV5-4|-|TRBJ2-1
-
CASSLVASGSIILF
>-|TRBV3-1/TRBV3-2|-|TRBJ2-1
TGTGCCAGCAGCCAAGTCCCTAGGGGGGGAAACAATGAGCAGTTCTTC
CASSQVPRGGNNEQFF
>-|TRBV6-5|-|TRBJ2-2
TGTGCCAGCAGTTACCCAACGACGGGCACCGGGGAGCTGTTTTTT
CASSYPTTGTGELFF
>-|TRBV5-1|TRBD1|TRBJ1-6
TGCGCCAGCAGCCCGGGACAGGGGGATTCACCCCTCCACTTT
CASSPGQGDSPLHF
>many|TRBV29-1|-|TRBJ2-2
TGCAGCGTTGGACCCGGACAGAACACCGGGGAGCTGTTTTTT
CSVGPGQNTGELFF
>-|TRBV7-8|TRBD1|TRBJ1-2
TGTGCCAGCAGCCCCAGAACAAGGGACAGCTATGGCTACACCTTC
CASSPRTRDSYGYTF
>-|TRBV5-1|-|TRBJ2-7
TGCGCCAGCAGCCTCCAAGGGGACAAATACGAGCAGTACTTC
CASSLQGDKYEQYF
>-|TRBV5-1|-|TRBJ2-3
TGCGCCAGCAGCTTGGCCGACTACACAGATACGCAGTATTTT
CASSLADYTDTQYF
>-|TRBV11-2|TRBD2|TRBJ2-1
TGTGCCAGCAGCTTAATGCGGGGGAGCTCCTACAATGAGCAGTTCTTC
CASSLMRGSSYNEQFF